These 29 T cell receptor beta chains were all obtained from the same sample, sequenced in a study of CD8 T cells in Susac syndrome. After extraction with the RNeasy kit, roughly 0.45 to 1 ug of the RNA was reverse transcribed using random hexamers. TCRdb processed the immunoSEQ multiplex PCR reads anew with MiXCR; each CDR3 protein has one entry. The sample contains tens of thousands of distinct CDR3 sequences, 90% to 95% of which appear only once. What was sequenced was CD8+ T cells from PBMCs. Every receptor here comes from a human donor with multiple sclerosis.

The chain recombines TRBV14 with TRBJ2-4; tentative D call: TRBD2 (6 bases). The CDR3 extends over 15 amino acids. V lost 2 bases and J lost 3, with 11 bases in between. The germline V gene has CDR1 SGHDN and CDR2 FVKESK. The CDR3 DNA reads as TGTGCCAGCAGCCAAAGCCGGGGGAGCAAAAACATTCAGTACTTC. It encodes CASSQSRGSKNIQYF.

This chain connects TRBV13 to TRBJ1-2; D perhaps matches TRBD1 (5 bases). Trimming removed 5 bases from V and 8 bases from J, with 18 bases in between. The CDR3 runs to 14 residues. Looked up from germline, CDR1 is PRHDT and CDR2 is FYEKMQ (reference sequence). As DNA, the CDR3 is TGTGCCAGCAGCCCTTGGGGCATTAGTGAGGGCTACACCTTC. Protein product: CASSPWGISEGYTF.

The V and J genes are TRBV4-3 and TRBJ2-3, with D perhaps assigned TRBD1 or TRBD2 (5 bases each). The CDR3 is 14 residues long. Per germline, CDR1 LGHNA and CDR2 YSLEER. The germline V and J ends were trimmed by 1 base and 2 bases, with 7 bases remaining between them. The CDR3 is CASSQGGYTDTQYF. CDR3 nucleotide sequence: TGCGCCAGCAGCCAAGGGGGGTACACAGATACGCAGTATTTT.

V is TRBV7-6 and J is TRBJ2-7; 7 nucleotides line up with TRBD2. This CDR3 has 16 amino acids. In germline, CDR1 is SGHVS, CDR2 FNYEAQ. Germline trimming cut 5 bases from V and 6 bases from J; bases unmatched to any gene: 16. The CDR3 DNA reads TGTGCCAGCAGCGAGGTGGCGGGAGCTATAGTTTCCGAGCAGTACTTC. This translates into CASSEVAGAIVSEQYF.

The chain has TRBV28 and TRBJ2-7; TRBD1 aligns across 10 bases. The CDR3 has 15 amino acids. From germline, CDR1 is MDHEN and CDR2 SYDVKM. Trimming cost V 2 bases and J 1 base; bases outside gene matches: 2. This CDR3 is CASSLGDRGSYEQYF. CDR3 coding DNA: TGTGCCAGCAGTTTAGGGGACAGGGGATCCTACGAGCAGTACTTC.

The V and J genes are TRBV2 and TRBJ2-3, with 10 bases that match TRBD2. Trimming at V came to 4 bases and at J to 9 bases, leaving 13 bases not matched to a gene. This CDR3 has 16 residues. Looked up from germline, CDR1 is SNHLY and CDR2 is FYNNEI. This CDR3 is CASSAFSGRGSDTQYF. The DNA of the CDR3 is TGTGCCAGCAGTGCATTCAGCGGGAGGGGGAGTGACACGCAGTATTTT. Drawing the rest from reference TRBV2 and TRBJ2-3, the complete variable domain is EPEVTQTPSHQVTQMGQEVILRCVPISNHLYFYWYRQILGQKVEFLVSFYNNEISEKSEIFDDQFSVERPDGSNFTLKIRSTKLEDSAMYFCASSAFSGRGSDTQYFGPGTRLTVL.

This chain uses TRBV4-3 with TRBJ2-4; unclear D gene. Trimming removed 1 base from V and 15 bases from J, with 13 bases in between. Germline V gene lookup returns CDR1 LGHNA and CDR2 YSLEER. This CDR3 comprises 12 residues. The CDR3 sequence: CASSQGPHPGYF. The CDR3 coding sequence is TGCGCCAGCAGCCAAGGCCCCCACCCGGGGTACTTC.

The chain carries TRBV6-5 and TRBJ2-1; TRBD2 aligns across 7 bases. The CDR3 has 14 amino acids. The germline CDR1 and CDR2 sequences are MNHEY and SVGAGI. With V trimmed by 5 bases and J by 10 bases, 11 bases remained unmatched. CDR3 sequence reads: CASSPEIGGSEQFF. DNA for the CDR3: TGTGCCAGCAGTCCCGAAATTGGCGGGAGCGAGCAGTTCTTC.

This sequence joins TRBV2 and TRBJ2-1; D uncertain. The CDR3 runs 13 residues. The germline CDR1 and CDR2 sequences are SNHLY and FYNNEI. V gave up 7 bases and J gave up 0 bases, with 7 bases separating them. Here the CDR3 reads CASTSYSYNEQFF. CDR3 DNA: TGTGCCAGCACCTCTTACTCCTACAATGAGCAGTTCTTC. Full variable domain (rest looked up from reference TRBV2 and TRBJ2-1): EPEVTQTPSHQVTQMGQEVILRCVPISNHLYFYWYRQILGQKVEFLVSFYNNEISEKSEIFDDQFSVERPDGSNFTLKIRSTKLEDSAMYFCASTSYSYNEQFFGPGTRLTVL.

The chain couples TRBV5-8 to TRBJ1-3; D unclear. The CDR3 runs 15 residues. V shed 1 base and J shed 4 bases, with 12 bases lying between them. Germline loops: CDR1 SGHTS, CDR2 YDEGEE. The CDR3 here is CASSLSRLLGNTIYF. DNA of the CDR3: TGTGCCAGCAGCTTGTCGAGGCTATTAGGAAACACCATATATTTT.

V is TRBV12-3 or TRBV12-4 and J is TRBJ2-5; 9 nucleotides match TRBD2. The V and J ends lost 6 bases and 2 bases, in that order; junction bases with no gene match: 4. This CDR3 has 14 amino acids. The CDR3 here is CASSSTSGQETQYF. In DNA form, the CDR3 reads TGTGCCAGCAGCTCGACTAGCGGTCAAGAGACCCAGTACTTC.

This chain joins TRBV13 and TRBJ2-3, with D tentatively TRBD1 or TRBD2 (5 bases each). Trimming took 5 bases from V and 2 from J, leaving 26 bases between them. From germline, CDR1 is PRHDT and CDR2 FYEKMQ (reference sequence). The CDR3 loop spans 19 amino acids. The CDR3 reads CASSGNEERSGAPTDTQYF. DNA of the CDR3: TGTGCCAGCAGCGGAAATGAGGAGCGTTCCGGGGCCCCCACAGATACGCAGTATTTT.

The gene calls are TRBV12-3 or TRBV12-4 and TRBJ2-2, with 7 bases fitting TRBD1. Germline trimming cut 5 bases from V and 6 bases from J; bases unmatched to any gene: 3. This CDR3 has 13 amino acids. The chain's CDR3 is CASSPTGAGELFF. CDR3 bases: TGTGCCAGCAGTCCTACAGGGGCCGGGGAGCTGTTTTTT.

As DNA, the CDR3 is TGTGCCAGCACTGAGGGGTATGAGCAGTTCTTC. This translates into CASTEGYEQFF. The V gene is TRBV6-2 or TRBV6-3, the J gene TRBJ2-1; D is tentatively TRBD1 or TRBD2 (5 bases each). The CDR3 consists of 11 residues. Germline lookup yields CDR1 MNHEY and CDR2 SVGEGT. Trimming left V 7 bases short and J 8 bases short, with 9 bases between.

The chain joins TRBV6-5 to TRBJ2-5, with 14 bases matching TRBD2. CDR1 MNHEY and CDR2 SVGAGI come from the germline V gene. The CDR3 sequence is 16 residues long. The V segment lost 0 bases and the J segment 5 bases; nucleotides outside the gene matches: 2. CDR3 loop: CASSYSGLAGGETQYF. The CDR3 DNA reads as TGTGCCAGCAGTTACTCCGGACTAGCGGGGGGTGAGACCCAGTACTTC.

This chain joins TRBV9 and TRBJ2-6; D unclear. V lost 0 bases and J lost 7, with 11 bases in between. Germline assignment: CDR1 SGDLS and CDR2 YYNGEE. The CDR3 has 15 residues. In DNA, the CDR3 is TGTGCCAGCAGCGTAGTCGGCAGTAAAGCCAACGTCCTGACTTTC. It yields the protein CASSVVGSKANVLTF.

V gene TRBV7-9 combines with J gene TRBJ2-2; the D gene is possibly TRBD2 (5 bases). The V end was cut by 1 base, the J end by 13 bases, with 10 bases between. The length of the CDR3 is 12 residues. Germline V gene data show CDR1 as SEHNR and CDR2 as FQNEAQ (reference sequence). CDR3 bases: TGTGCCAGCAGCTTAGGGGTCGCGGGGCTGTTTTTT. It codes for CASSLGVAGLFF.

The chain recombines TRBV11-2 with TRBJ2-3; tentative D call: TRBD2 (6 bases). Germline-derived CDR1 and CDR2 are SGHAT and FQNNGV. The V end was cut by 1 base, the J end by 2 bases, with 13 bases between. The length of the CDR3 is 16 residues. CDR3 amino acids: CASSLGAGTYTDTQYF. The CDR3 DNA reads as TGTGCCAGCAGCTTAGGTGCGGGGACGTACACAGATACGCAGTATTTT.

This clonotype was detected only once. The CDR3 bases are TGTGCCAGCAGCTTCTCTCTGAAGGGGGGCCAGGTCACCGGGGAGCTGTTTTTT. It translates to CASSFSLKGGQVTGELFF. This sequence joins TRBV7-9 and TRBJ2-2, with D perhaps given as TRBD1 or TRBD2 (6 bases each). CDR3 size: 18 residues. Trimming removed 3 bases at V and 4 bases at J, with 21 bases between. Germline CDR1 and CDR2: SEHNR and FQNEAQ (reference sequence).

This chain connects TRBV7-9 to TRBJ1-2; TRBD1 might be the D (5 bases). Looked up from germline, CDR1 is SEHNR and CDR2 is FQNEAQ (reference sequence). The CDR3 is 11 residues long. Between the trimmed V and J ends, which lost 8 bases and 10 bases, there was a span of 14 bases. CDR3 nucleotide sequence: TGTGCCAGCCGCTCCGGGACGGCCTACACCTTC. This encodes CASRSGTAYTF.

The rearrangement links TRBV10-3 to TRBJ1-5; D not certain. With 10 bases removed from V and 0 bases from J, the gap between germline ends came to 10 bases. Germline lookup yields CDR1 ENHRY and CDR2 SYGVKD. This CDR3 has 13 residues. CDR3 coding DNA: TGTGCCAGCGCCGGGGATAGCAATCAGCCCCAGCATTTT. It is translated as CASAGDSNQPQHF.

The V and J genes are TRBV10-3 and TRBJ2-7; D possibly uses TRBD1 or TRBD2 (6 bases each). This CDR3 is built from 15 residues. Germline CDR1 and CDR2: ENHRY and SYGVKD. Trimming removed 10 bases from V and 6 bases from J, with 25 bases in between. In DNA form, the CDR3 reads TGTGCCACCAAGAATAATCAGGAGGGGGGCGGCGAGCAGTACTTC. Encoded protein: CATKNNQEGGGEQYF.

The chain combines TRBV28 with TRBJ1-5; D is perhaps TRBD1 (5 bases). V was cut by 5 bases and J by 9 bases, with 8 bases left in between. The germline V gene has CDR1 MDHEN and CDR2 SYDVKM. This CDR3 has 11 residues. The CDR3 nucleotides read TGTGCCAGCAGTGCAGACAGGCCCCAGCATTTT. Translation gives CASSADRPQHF. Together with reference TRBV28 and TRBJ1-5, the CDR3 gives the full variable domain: DVKVTQSSRYLVKRTGEKVFLECVQDMDHENMFWYRQDPGLGLRLIYFSYDVKMKEKGDIPEGYSVSREKKERFSLILESASTNQTSMYLCASSADRPQHFGDGTRLSIL.

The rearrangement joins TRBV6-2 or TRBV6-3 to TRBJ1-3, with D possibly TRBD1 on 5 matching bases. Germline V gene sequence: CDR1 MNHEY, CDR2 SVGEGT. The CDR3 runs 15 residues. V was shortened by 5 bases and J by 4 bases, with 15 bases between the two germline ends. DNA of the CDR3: TGTGCCAGCAGTCCTCCGAGACAGCTCGGAAACACCATATATTTT. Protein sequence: CASSPPRQLGNTIYF.

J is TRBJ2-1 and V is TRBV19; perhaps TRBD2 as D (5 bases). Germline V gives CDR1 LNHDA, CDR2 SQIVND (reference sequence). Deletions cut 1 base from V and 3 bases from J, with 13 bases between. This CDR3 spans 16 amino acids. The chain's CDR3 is CASSIGTRGFYNEQFF. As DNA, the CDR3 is TGTGCCAGTAGTATAGGGACGAGAGGGTTCTACAATGAGCAGTTCTTC. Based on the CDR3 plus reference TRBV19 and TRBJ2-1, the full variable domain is DGGITQSPKYLFRKEGQNVTLSCEQNLNHDAMYWYRQDPGQGLRLIYYSQIVNDFQKGDIAEGYSVSREKKESFPLTVTSAQKNPTAFYLCASSIGTRGFYNEQFFGPGTRLTVL.

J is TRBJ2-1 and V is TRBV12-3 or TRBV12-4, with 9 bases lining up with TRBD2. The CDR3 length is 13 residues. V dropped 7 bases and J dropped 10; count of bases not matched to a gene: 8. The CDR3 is CASTQLLAGEQFF. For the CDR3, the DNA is TGTGCCAGCACCCAACTTCTAGCGGGAGAGCAGTTCTTC.

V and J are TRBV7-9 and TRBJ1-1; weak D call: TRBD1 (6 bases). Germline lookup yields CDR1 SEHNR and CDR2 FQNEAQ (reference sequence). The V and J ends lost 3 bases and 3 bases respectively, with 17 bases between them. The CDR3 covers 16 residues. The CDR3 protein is CASSFPRGGRDTEAFF. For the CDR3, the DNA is TGTGCCAGCAGCTTCCCGAGGGGGGGCCGGGACACTGAAGCTTTCTTT. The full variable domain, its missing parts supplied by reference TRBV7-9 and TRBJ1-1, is DTGVSQNPRHKITKRGQNVTFRCDPISEHNRLYWYRQTLGQGPEFLTYFQNEAQLEKSRLLSDRFSAERPKGSFSTLEIQRTEQGDSAMYLCASSFPRGGRDTEAFFGQGTRLTVV.

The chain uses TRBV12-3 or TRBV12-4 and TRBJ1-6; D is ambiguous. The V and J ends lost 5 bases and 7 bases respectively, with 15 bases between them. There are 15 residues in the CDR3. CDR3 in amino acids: CASSGRWDFNSPLHF. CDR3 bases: TGTGCCAGCAGTGGCCGCTGGGATTTCAATTCACCCCTCCACTTT.

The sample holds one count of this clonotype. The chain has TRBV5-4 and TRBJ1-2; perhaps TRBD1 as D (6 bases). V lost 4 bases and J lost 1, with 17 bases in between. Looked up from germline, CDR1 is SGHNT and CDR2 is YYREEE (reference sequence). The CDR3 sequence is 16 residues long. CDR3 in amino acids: CASSPQGKAFNYGYTF. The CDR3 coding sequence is TGTGCCAGCAGCCCACAGGGAAAGGCGTTTAACTATGGCTACACCTTC.